One and the same sample provided the 27 T cell receptor beta chains below, sequenced in a study of shared clonotypes between healthy human individuals. CD45RO-negative, CCR7-positively selected cells formed the naive CD8 fraction, excluding terminally differentiated effector memory CD45RA+ cells. Libraries were prepared by immunoSEQ multiplex PCR; TCRdb keeps only in-frame clonotypes and omits some of them. The sample shows about 590,000 clones, less than 97% of them seen only once. The source material was naive CD8+ T cells sorted from blood. The receptors were sampled from a woman aged 25 to 39 in good health.

The V call is TRBV27, the J call TRBJ2-5; 9 bases fit TRBD1. Germline V gene lookup returns CDR1 MNHEY and CDR2 SMNVEV (reference sequence). Losses at the gene ends were 5 bases for V and 5 bases for J; bases not matched to a gene: 24. The CDR3 is 20 residues long. CDR3 in amino acids: CASSPQRPGTGRASLETQYF. As DNA, the CDR3 is TGTGCCAGCAGTCCCCAACGACCCGGGACAGGGCGTGCCTCCCTCGAGACCCAGTACTTC.

The chain carries TRBV5-1 and TRBJ2-1; 7 nucleotides agree with TRBD2. The CDR3 sequence is 14 residues long. Per germline, CDR1 SGHRS and CDR2 YFSETQ. Unmatched junction bases numbered 4, after V lost 5 bases and J lost 2 bases. The CDR3 bases are TGCGCCAGCAGAGAGAGCGGGGCCTACAATGAGCAGTTCTTC. Amino acid sequence: CASRESGAYNEQFF.

The chain employs TRBV28 and TRBJ2-1, with 12 positions matching TRBD1. There are 13 residues in the CDR3. From germline, CDR1 is MDHEN and CDR2 SYDVKM. V shed 3 bases, J shed 14 bases, and the junction held 5 bases outside the gene matches. CDR3: CASSLTGQGAEFF. In DNA form, the CDR3 reads TGTGCCAGCAGTTTGACGGGACAGGGGGCTGAGTTCTTC.

The chain has TRBV4-1 and TRBJ1-4; D is uncertain. Germline assignment: CDR1 MGHRA and CDR2 YSYEKL. V gave up 3 bases and J gave up 8 bases, with 22 bases separating them. The CDR3 spans 17 residues. CDR3 DNA sequence: TGCGCCAGCAGCCATCGCGACCGAACCGAGGCGGGGGAAAAACTGTTTTTT. Protein: CASSHRDRTEAGEKLFF.

The chain combines TRBV27 with TRBJ2-7; D may be TRBD1 (7 bases). Germline V gives CDR1 MNHEY, CDR2 SMNVEV (reference sequence). The CDR3 length is 14 residues. V was cut by 6 bases and J by 5 bases, with 17 bases left in between. DNA for the CDR3: TGTGCCAGCAGCTCCGGGACAGCGGGCCACGAGCAGTACTTC. It yields the protein CASSSGTAGHEQYF.

The genes are TRBV5-1 and TRBJ2-1; 9 nucleotides agree with TRBD2. Germline V lookup: CDR1 SGHRS, CDR2 YFSETQ. The V segment lost 4 bases and the J segment 8 bases; nucleotides outside the gene matches: 19. The CDR3 spans 18 residues. The CDR3 sequence: CASSLRPLAGVSYDEQFF. The CDR3 DNA follows: TGCGCCAGCAGCCTCCGCCCTTTAGCGGGAGTCTCATACGATGAGCAGTTCTTC. Filled out from reference TRBV5-1 and TRBJ2-1, the complete variable domain reads KAGVTQTPRYLIKTRGQQVTLSCSPISGHRSVSWYQQTPGQGLQFLFEYFSETQRNKGNFPGRFSGRQFSNSRSEMNVSTLELGDSALYLCASSLRPLAGVSYDEQFFGPGTRLTVL.

The chain combines TRBV4-1 with TRBJ1-2; no reliable D call. The CDR3 has 14 amino acids. The V and J ends lost 0 bases and 4 bases respectively, with 9 bases between them. The germline gives CDR1 MGHRA, CDR2 YSYEKL. This CDR3 is CASSQDWETYGYTF. In DNA form, the CDR3 reads TGCGCCAGCAGCCAAGATTGGGAAACCTATGGCTACACCTTC.

This chain links TRBV13 with TRBJ2-7, with D unresolved. This CDR3 has 14 amino acids. Germline-derived CDR1 and CDR2 are PRHDT and FYEKMQ (reference sequence). Trimming took off 4 bases at V and 2 bases at J, with 12 bases between the two ends. The CDR3 region has the DNA TGTGCCAGCAGCTACTCCCGGGCTACCTACGAGCAGTACTTC. Amino acids: CASSYSRATYEQYF.

The CDR3 loop is CSGTGTGTYEQYF. The CDR3, as DNA: TGCAGCGGTACCGGGACAGGGACCTACGAGCAGTACTTC. This chain links TRBV29-1 with TRBJ2-7; TRBD1 matches 9 bases. This CDR3 has 13 residues. Germline V gives CDR1 SQVTM, CDR2 ANQGSEA. V dropped 7 bases and J dropped 2; count of bases not matched to a gene: 6.

The V call is TRBV10-2, the J call TRBJ2-7; 14 nucleotides line up with TRBD2. The CDR3 runs to 19 residues. CDR1 and CDR2 from the germline V gene are WSHSY and SAAADI. Trimming removed 3 bases from V and 0 bases from J; junction bases left unmatched: 10. The CDR3 bases are TGCGCCAGCAGTGACCCCGGACTAGCGGGAGGATTCTACTCCTACGAGCAGTACTTC. Protein product: CASSDPGLAGGFYSYEQYF.

The rearrangement links TRBV28 to TRBJ2-7; a weak D match, TRBD2 (6 bases). V shed 2 bases and J shed 2 bases, with 10 bases lying between them. Germline V gene lookup returns CDR1 MDHEN and CDR2 SYDVKM. The CDR3 has 14 residues. CDR3: CASSLMAGPYEQYF. DNA of the CDR3: TGTGCCAGCAGTTTAATGGCGGGGCCCTACGAGCAGTACTTC.

As concerns this clone: One end of the junction is discordant with germline, which a read error may explain. The chain is built from TRBV7-9 and TRBJ2-3, with 11 bases identical to TRBD2. The germline CDR1 and CDR2 sequences are SEHNR and FQNEAQ (reference sequence). The CDR3 is 15 amino acids. In nucleotides, the CDR3 is TGTGCCAGCAGCCTAGCGGGGGGTAACACAGATACGCAGTATTTT. Translated, it gives CASSLAGGNTDTQYF. Full variable domain (outside the CDR3, taken from reference TRBV7-9 and TRBJ2-3): DTGVSQNPRHKITKRGQNVTFRCDPISEHNRLYWYRQTLGQGPEFLTYFQNEAQLEKSRLLSDRFSAERPKGSFSTLEIQRTEQGDSAMYLCASSLAGGNTDTQYFGPGTRLTVL.

V gene TRBV27 combines with J gene TRBJ2-3, with 13 bases identical to TRBD2. V shed 5 bases, J shed 6 bases, and the junction held 5 bases outside the gene matches. CDR3 length: 15 amino acids. Germline V gene sequence: CDR1 MNHEY, CDR2 SMNVEV (reference sequence). The CDR3 protein is CASSRGLAGYDTQYF. Written as DNA, the CDR3 is TGTGCCAGCAGTAGGGGACTAGCGGGATACGATACGCAGTATTTT.

V is TRBV27 and J is TRBJ2-7; TRBD1 matches at 7 bases. Germline CDR1 MNHEY, CDR2 SMNVEV (reference sequence). This CDR3 spans 12 amino acids. V shed 5 bases, J shed 6 bases, and the junction held 4 bases outside the gene matches. The CDR3 DNA reads as TGTGCCAGCAGTCCGACAGGGCTCGAGCAGTACTTC. It codes for CASSPTGLEQYF.

The chain links TRBV11-2 to TRBJ2-5; 7 positions match TRBD2. CDR1 is SGHAT and CDR2 is FQNNGV in the germline V gene. The CDR3 sequence is 14 residues long. The J segment lost 5 bases and the V segment lost 4 bases, leaving 7 bases of the junction unmatched. The CDR3 here is CASSSPGGAETQYF. The CDR3 DNA reads as TGTGCCAGCAGCTCTCCGGGGGGTGCGGAGACCCAGTACTTC.

The V gene is TRBV25-1, the J gene TRBJ2-5; TRBD2 aligns across 9 bases. Germline loops: CDR1 MGHDK, CDR2 SYGVNS. The V and J ends lost 1 base and 2 bases, in that order; junction bases with no gene match: 5. The CDR3 totals 16 residues. The CDR3: CASSEWVAGEQETQYF. The CDR3 DNA reads as TGTGCCAGCAGTGAATGGGTAGCGGGGGAACAAGAGACCCAGTACTTC.

The chain has TRBV29-1 and TRBJ2-7; 8 bases are a match to TRBD1. CDR1 is SQVTM and CDR2 is ANQGSEA in the germline V gene. This CDR3 contains 13 residues. The V gene end was trimmed by 6 bases and the J gene end by 1 base; junction bases not matched to a gene: 5. Written as DNA, the CDR3 is TGCAGCGTCCGGGACAGGATTTCCTACGAGCAGTACTTC. As protein: CSVRDRISYEQYF.

This clone was found a few times. Written as DNA, the CDR3 is TGTGCCAGCAGTCATAGCAATCAGCCCCAGCATTTT. Translation gives CASSHSNQPQHF. The chain is built from TRBV2 and TRBJ1-5; D gene uncertain. Germline CDR1 SNHLY, CDR2 FYNNEI. This CDR3 comprises 12 residues. Trimming removed 5 bases at V and 0 bases at J, with 2 bases between.

This chain connects TRBV29-1 to TRBJ2-7; tentatively, D is TRBD1 or TRBD2 (5 bases each). The V end was cut by 1 base, the J end by 5 bases, with 15 bases between. CDR1 and CDR2 from the germline V gene are SQVTM and ANQGSEA. The CDR3 runs to 14 residues. The CDR3 nucleotides read TGCAGCGTTGAAGTCGCAGGGAGAGGGAACGAGCAGTACTTC. Translating gives CSVEVAGRGNEQYF.

V and J are TRBV5-6 and TRBJ1-3; the D is unclear. Trimming took 2 bases from V and 4 from J, leaving 4 bases between them. Germline V gene sequence: CDR1 SGHDT, CDR2 YYEEEE. There are 12 residues in the CDR3. In nucleotides, the CDR3 is TGTGCCAGCAGCTTCCTGGGAAACACCATATATTTT. Translated: CASSFLGNTIYF.

V and J are TRBV6-6 and TRBJ2-1; possibly TRBD2 for D (5 bases). Between the trimmed V and J ends, which lost 10 bases and 0 bases, there was a span of 16 bases. CDR1 is MNHNY, CDR2 SVGAGI, per germline (reference sequence). This CDR3 is 15 amino acids long. CDR3 amino acids: CATMTDWSSYNEQFF. CDR3 nucleotide sequence: TGTGCCACTATGACGGACTGGAGCTCCTACAATGAGCAGTTCTTC.

The V and J genes are TRBV23-1 and TRBJ1-2, with a possible D match to TRBD1 (6 bases). TRBV23-1 falls under the ORF class, with uncertain function. CDR3 length: 17 amino acids. The V gene lost 6 bases and the J gene lost 8 bases, with 28 bases spanning the gap. CDR3: CASSSSLPGTQDVGYTF. The CDR3 DNA follows: TGCGCCAGCAGCAGCTCCCTCCCCGGGACACAGGACGTGGGCTACACCTTC.

The rearrangement links TRBV18 to TRBJ2-5; 8 positions agree with TRBD1. In germline, CDR1 is KGHSH, CDR2 LQKENI. J lost 3 bases, V lost 6 bases, and 3 bases had no gene match. The CDR3 loop spans 13 amino acids. This CDR3 is CASSSDREETQYF. The CDR3 DNA reads as TGTGCCAGCTCTTCGGACAGGGAAGAGACCCAGTACTTC. Together with reference TRBV18 and TRBJ2-5, the CDR3 gives the full variable domain: NAGVMQNPRHLVRRRGQEARLRCSPMKGHSHVYWYRQLPEEGLKFMVYLQKENIIDESGMPKERFSAEFPKEGPSILRIQQVVRGDSAAYFCASSSDREETQYFGPGTRLLVL.

The V and J genes are TRBV15 and TRBJ1-5; D uncertain. Germline assignment: CDR1 LNHNV and CDR2 YYDKDF (reference sequence). The V and J ends lost 2 bases and 7 bases respectively, with 18 bases between them. This CDR3 contains 16 residues. The CDR3 reads CATSRPLVEYGQPQHF. In DNA form, the CDR3 reads TGTGCCACCAGCAGACCCCTCGTGGAGTATGGCCAGCCCCAGCATTTT.

The chain combines TRBV28 with TRBJ1-5, with TRBD1 identical over 7 bases. This CDR3 comprises 15 residues. J was trimmed by 5 bases and V by 2 bases; bases with no gene match: 6. Germline V gene sequence: CDR1 MDHEN, CDR2 SYDVKM. The CDR3 sequence is CASSLARTGDQPQHF. In nucleotides, the CDR3 is TGTGCCAGCAGTTTAGCCCGAACAGGGGATCAGCCCCAGCATTTT.

The chain has TRBV27 and TRBJ1-1; the D is unclear. The germline gives CDR1 MNHEY, CDR2 SMNVEV (reference sequence). The germline V and J ends were trimmed by 0 bases and 0 bases, with 14 bases remaining between them. The CDR3 spans 17 residues. In DNA, the CDR3 is TGTGCCAGCAGTTTATCCGGGCCAACCTTAATGAACACTGAAGCTTTCTTT. This sequence encodes CASSLSGPTLMNTEAFF.

Comment on this clone: The sample contains more than one DNA sequence encoding this CDR3. The genes are TRBV27 and TRBJ2-7; a possible D gene is TRBD1 (6 bases). The CDR3 runs 13 residues. The V end lost 3 bases, the J end lost 2 bases, and 8 bases lay between the germline ends. CDR1 is MNHEY, CDR2 SMNVEV, per germline (reference sequence). CDR3 sequence (DNA): TGTGCCAGCAGTTTCGGGACAACCTACGAGCAGTACTTC. This gives the protein CASSFGTTYEQYF.